The T cell receptor beta chain under discussion was sequenced for a study of cytomegalovirus exposure and HLA in healthy donors. Regarding the study as a whole: With later analysis, a missense DCLRE1C variant became linked to TCR beta V- and J-gene trimming. Among TCR beta chains, those listed as cytomegalovirus-associated numbered about 160. Among TCR sequences, most were rare, though some public TCRs appeared in many donors.

V shed 5 bases, J shed 4 bases, and the junction held 6 bases outside the gene matches. The germline CDR1 and CDR2 sequences are SGHRS and YFSETQ. This CDR3 contains 14 residues. PCR was performed using 60 Vbeta and 13 Jbeta primers. The assay was immunoSEQ multiplex PCR, and TCRdb's table has in-frame clones only and misses some. The data hold 100,000 to 120,000 clones, with around four fifths observed a single time. A word on this clone: The antigen is unknown.

The chain is built from TRBV5-1 and TRBJ2-7; 10 bases fit TRBD2. The clonotype comes from a woman aged 55-70 years in good health and CMV-seropositive. The sequenced material came from PBMCs. CDR3 in amino acids: CASSGGTSAYEQYF. CDR3 DNA sequence: TGCGCCAGCAGTGGTGGGACTAGCGCGTACGAGCAGTACTTC.